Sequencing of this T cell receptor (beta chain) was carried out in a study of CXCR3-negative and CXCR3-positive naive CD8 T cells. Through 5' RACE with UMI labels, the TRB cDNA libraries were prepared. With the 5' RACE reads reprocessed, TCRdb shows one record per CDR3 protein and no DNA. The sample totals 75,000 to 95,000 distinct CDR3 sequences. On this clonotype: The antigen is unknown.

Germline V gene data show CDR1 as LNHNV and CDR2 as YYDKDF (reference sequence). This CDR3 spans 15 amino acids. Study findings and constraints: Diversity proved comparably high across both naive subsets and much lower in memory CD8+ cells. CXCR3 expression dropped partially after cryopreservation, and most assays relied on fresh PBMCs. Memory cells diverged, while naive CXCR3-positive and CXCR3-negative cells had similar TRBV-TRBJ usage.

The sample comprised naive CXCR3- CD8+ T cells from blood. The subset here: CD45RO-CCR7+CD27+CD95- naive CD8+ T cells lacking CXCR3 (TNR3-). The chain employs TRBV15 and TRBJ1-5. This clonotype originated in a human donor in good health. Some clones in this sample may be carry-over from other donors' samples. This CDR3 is CATSGEEYSNQPQHF.